Listed here are 22 T cell receptor beta chains from one sample, sequenced in a study of graft-versus-host responses after intestinal transplantation. Sequenced by immunoSEQ multiplex PCR; TCRdb stores in-frame clones only, minus some. The sample has tens of thousands of clones, 50% to 60% seen once. This sample comprised alloreactive CD4+ T cells from a mixed lymphocyte reaction culture, obtained before intestinal transplant. Stated subset: CFSE-low proliferating T cells sorted from roughly six-day pre-transplant mixed lymphocyte reaction (GvH or HvG direction). These receptors were obtained from a human patient who received an intestinal transplant.

The rearrangement joins TRBV19 to TRBJ1-2; 7 positions match TRBD1. This CDR3 has 14 residues. The V segment lost 4 bases and the J segment 5 bases; nucleotides outside the gene matches: 7. In germline, CDR1 is LNHDA, CDR2 SQIVND (reference sequence). CDR3 nucleotide sequence: TGTGCCAGTAGTACACGGGACAGAGGGTATGGCTACACCTTC. It translates to CASSTRDRGYGYTF.

V is TRBV4-3 and J is TRBJ2-5; the D gene is possibly TRBD2 (6 bases). The CDR3 covers 14 residues. V lost 4 bases and J lost 11, with 20 bases in between. Per the germline V gene, CDR1 is LGHNA and CDR2 is YSLEER. The CDR3 loop is CASSPDVGNREQYF. The CDR3 region has the DNA TGCGCCAGCAGCCCGGATGTCGGGAATCGGGAGCAGTACTTC.

The rearrangement links TRBV6-5 to TRBJ1-1; 7 nucleotides agree with TRBD1. Germline V gene lookup returns CDR1 MNHEY and CDR2 SVGAGI. This CDR3 has 13 amino acids. The J segment lost 2 bases and the V segment lost 6 bases, leaving 3 bases of the junction unmatched. The CDR3 here is CASSNRGNTEAFF. In DNA form, the CDR3 reads TGTGCCAGCAGCAACAGGGGTAACACTGAAGCTTTCTTT.

The chain couples TRBV30 to TRBJ2-7, with D maybe TRBD2 (5 bases). CDR1 is GTSNPN and CDR2 is SVGIG in the germline V gene (reference sequence). The CDR3 has 13 amino acids. Trimming took 4 bases from V and 3 from J, leaving 13 bases between them. The CDR3 is CAWTFGGSYEQYF. Here the CDR3 DNA reads TGTGCCTGGACCTTCGGAGGTAGCTACGAGCAGTACTTC.

The V and J genes are TRBV20-1 and TRBJ1-1; D is unclear. The CDR3 is made up of 10 amino acids. Germline V gene sequence: CDR1 DFQATT, CDR2 SNEGSKA (reference sequence). V was shortened by 5 bases and J by 1 base, with 2 bases between the two germline ends. CDR3 in amino acids: CSARNTEAFF. The CDR3 DNA is TGCAGTGCTCGGAACACTGAAGCTTTCTTT.

There are a few counts of this clone. This chain connects TRBV5-4 to TRBJ1-2; 10 nucleotides line up with TRBD1. Germline V gene data show CDR1 as SGHNT and CDR2 as YYREEE (reference sequence). This CDR3 has 14 residues. J was trimmed by 8 bases and V by 1 base; bases with no gene match: 5. This CDR3 is CASSLKGTGVGYTF. The CDR3 DNA reads TGTGCCAGCAGCTTGAAGGGGACAGGGGTGGGCTACACCTTC.

The chain is built from TRBV6-5 and TRBJ2-7; 9 bases are shared with TRBD1. J lost 6 bases, V lost 7 bases, and 13 bases had no gene match. This CDR3 spans 15 amino acids. Germline V CDR1 and CDR2: MNHEY, SVGAGI. The CDR3 loop is CASKAGQGRSVEQYF. The CDR3 bases are TGTGCCAGCAAGGCGGGACAGGGAAGATCGGTCGAGCAGTACTTC.

The chain carries TRBV30 and TRBJ2-5, with D maybe TRBD1 (5 bases). The CDR3 is made up of 13 amino acids. Germline V gives CDR1 GTSNPN, CDR2 SVGIG (reference sequence). The ends were cut back, 0 bases at V and 1 base at J, with 6 bases in the middle. The chain's CDR3 is CAWSVQVQETQYF. CDR3 nucleotides: TGTGCCTGGAGTGTACAGGTCCAAGAGACCCAGTACTTC.

Here the CDR3 DNA reads TGTGCCAGCAGCTTAGAAGCTGCGGCCTACGAGCAGTACTTC. This sequence encodes CASSLEAAAYEQYF. The chain combines TRBV7-2 with TRBJ2-7, with D uncertain. Trimming removed 1 base from V and 2 bases from J, with 9 bases in between. In germline, CDR1 is SGHTA, CDR2 FQGNSA. CDR3 size: 14 residues.

The rearrangement uses TRBV14 and TRBJ1-1; D gene uncertain. Germline CDR1 is SGHDN and CDR2 is FVKESK. The CDR3 consists of 13 residues. V gave up 3 bases and J gave up 0 bases, with 5 bases separating them. CDR3 sequence: CASSHQMNTEAFF. CDR3 bases: TGTGCCAGCAGCCACCAGATGAACACTGAAGCTTTCTTT.

This clone has just a few counts. The chain has TRBV10-2 and TRBJ1-2; D is uncertain. CDR3 length: 13 residues. Trimming took 3 bases from V and 8 from J, leaving 13 bases between them. CDR1 is WSHSY, CDR2 SAAADI, per germline. CDR3 bases: TGCGCCAGCAGTGATCCGCTGGCCATCGGCTACACCTTC. Residues: CASSDPLAIGYTF.

This sequence joins TRBV19 and TRBJ1-1; D perhaps matches TRBD1 (5 bases). Deletions cut 8 bases from V and 1 base from J, with 14 bases between. The CDR3 runs 14 residues. Germline V CDR1 and CDR2: LNHDA, SQIVND (reference sequence). This chain's CDR3 is CASRGFGSNTEAFF. In nucleotides, the CDR3 is TGTGCCAGTCGGGGGTTTGGCTCGAACACTGAAGCTTTCTTT.

This chain links TRBV7-3 with TRBJ2-3, with D perhaps matching TRBD2 (5 bases). The CDR3 totals 13 residues. Germline lookup yields CDR1 SGHTA and CDR2 FQGTGA. Trimming pared 3 bases from V and 5 bases from J, leaving 9 bases between. Here the CDR3 reads CASSFYREDTQYF. As DNA, the CDR3 is TGTGCCAGCAGCTTTTACCGGGAAGATACGCAGTATTTT.

By frequency in the sample, this clone is medium-sized. The chain employs TRBV10-3 and TRBJ1-1; D is undetermined. The CDR3 is 15 amino acids. Trimming removed 6 bases from V and 1 base from J, with 15 bases in between. Germline loops: CDR1 ENHRY, CDR2 SYGVKD. CDR3 coding DNA: TGTGCCATCAGCTCATTGAAGGCGGGGAACACTGAAGCTTTCTTT. Translated: CAISSLKAGNTEAFF.

This chain connects TRBV5-4 to TRBJ1-6; no clear D. CDR1 SGHNT and CDR2 YYREEE come from the germline V gene (reference sequence). The CDR3 is 15 residues long. V was shortened by 0 bases and J by 4 bases, with 8 bases between the two germline ends. The CDR3 nucleotides read TGTGCCAGCAGCTTGGCGGCAGCGTATAATTCACCCCTCCACTTT. It translates to CASSLAAAYNSPLHF.

The V gene is TRBV19, the J gene TRBJ2-7; D unresolved. V lost 4 bases and J lost 0, with 7 bases in between. The CDR3 runs 13 residues. Germline CDR1 and CDR2: LNHDA and SQIVND (reference sequence). DNA for the CDR3: TGTGCCAGTAGTAGCAGAAACTCCTACGAGCAGTACTTC. Amino acid sequence: CASSSRNSYEQYF.

The V call is TRBV10-3, the J call TRBJ1-5; the match to TRBD1 covers 7 bases. CDR3 size: 17 residues. Germline CDR1 reads ENHRY; CDR2 reads SYGVKD. V lost 2 bases, J lost 0 bases, and 7 bases stayed unmatched. The CDR3 sequence is CAISERGTDYSNQPQHF. CDR3 nucleotide sequence: TGTGCCATCAGTGAGAGGGGGACAGATTATAGCAATCAGCCCCAGCATTTT.

The chain uses TRBV10-3 and TRBJ2-5; 10 bases align to TRBD2. Germline CDR1 and CDR2: ENHRY and SYGVKD. This CDR3 has 17 residues. Trimming cost V 0 bases and J 4 bases; bases outside gene matches: 8. In nucleotides, the CDR3 is TGTGCCATCAGTGAGTCGACCGTGCTAGCGGGAGCAGAGACCCAGTACTTC. As protein: CAISESTVLAGAETQYF.

The rearrangement uses TRBV11-2 and TRBJ1-2; D not certain. The V end was cut by 4 bases, the J end by 1 base, with 19 bases between. The CDR3 spans 17 residues. Germline V lookup: CDR1 SGHAT, CDR2 FQNNGV. The CDR3 DNA sequence: TGTGCCAGCAGCTCTTTAGGTCTAGGGCGGGGTAACTATGGCTACACCTTC. Amino acids: CASSSLGLGRGNYGYTF.

The V and J genes are TRBV29-1 and TRBJ2-7; 10 nucleotides match TRBD1. Losses at the gene ends were 3 bases for V and 6 bases for J; bases not matched to a gene: 2. The germline V gene has CDR1 SQVTM and CDR2 ANQGSEA. The CDR3 has 12 amino acids. CDR3 sequence: CSVDGTGAEQYF. The CDR3 nucleotides are TGCAGCGTTGACGGGACAGGGGCCGAGCAGTACTTC.

The chain employs TRBV5-1 and TRBJ2-7; 11 nucleotides agree with TRBD2. This CDR3 is 16 amino acids long. Unmatched junction bases numbered 4, after V lost 0 bases and J lost 2 bases. Germline V gives CDR1 SGHRS, CDR2 YFSETQ. The CDR3 region is CASSLETSGTTYEQYF. CDR3 coding DNA: TGCGCCAGCAGCTTGGAGACTAGCGGGACGACCTACGAGCAGTACTTC. The full variable domain, rest sourced from reference TRBV5-1 and TRBJ2-7, is KAGVTQTPRYLIKTRGQQVTLSCSPISGHRSVSWYQQTPGQGLQFLFEYFSETQRNKGNFPGRFSGRQFSNSRSEMNVSTLELGDSALYLCASSLETSGTTYEQYFGPGTRLTVT.

In this sample, this clone turned up a few times. The rearrangement links TRBV27 to TRBJ1-2; 8 positions agree with TRBD1. CDR3 length: 14 amino acids. The trim removed 8 bases at V and 3 bases at J, leaving 8 bases unmatched. CDR1 is MNHEY and CDR2 is SMNVEV in the germline V gene (reference sequence). CDR3 region: CASGTGLGYYGYTF. Written as DNA, the CDR3 is TGTGCCAGCGGGACAGGCCTGGGGTACTATGGCTACACCTTC.